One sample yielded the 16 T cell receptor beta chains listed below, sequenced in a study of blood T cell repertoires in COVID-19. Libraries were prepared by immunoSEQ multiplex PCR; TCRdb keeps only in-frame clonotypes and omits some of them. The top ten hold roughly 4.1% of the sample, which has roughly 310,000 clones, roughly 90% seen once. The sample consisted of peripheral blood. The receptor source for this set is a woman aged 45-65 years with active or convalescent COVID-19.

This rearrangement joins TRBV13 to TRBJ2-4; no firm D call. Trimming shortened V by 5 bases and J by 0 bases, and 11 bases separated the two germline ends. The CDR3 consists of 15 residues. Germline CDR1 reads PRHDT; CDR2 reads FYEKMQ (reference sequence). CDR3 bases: TGTGCCAGCAGCGGCACTAACCTAGCCAAAAACATTCAGTACTTC. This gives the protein CASSGTNLAKNIQYF.

CDR3 sequence: CAISSGPTTYNEQFF. The CDR3 bases are TGTGCCATCAGCTCCGGTCCTACTACCTACAATGAGCAGTTCTTC. The chain is built from TRBV10-3 and TRBJ2-1; D not certain. Germline values: CDR1 ENHRY, CDR2 SYGVKD. The CDR3 totals 15 residues. V lost 6 bases, J lost 2 bases, and 14 bases lay in between.

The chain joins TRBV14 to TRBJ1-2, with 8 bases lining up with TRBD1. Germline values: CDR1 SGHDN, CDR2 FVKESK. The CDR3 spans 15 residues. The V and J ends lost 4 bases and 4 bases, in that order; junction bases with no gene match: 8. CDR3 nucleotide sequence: TGTGCCAGCAGCCCTCCCGGGACAGGCGTCTATGGCTACACCTTC. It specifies CASSPPGTGVYGYTF.

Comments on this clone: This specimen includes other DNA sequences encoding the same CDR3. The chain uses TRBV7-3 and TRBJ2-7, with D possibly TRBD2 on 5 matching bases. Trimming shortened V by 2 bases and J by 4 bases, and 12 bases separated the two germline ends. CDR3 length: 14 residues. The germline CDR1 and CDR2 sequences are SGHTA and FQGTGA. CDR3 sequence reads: CASSLGPGSYEQYF. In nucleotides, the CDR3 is TGTGCCAGCAGCTTAGGGCCGGGATCTTACGAGCAGTACTTC.

CDR3 sequence: CASSPYLEDTQYF. In DNA form, the CDR3 reads TGCGCCAGCAGCCCGTACCTAGAGGATACGCAGTATTTT. V is TRBV4-3 and J is TRBJ2-3; D unclear. There are 13 residues in the CDR3. V was pared by 4 bases and J by 6 bases, with 11 bases between. Germline V CDR1 and CDR2: LGHNA, YSLEER.

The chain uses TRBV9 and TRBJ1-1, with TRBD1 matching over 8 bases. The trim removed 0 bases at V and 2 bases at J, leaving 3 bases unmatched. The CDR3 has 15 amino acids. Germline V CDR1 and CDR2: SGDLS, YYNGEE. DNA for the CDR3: TGTGCCAGCAGCGTAGTCGGGACAGGTAACACTGAAGCTTTCTTT. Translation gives CASSVVGTGNTEAFF.

The DNA for the CDR3 is TGCAGCGTAGGACTAGCGTTTGGCACAGATACGCAGTATTTT. Amino acid sequence: CSVGLAFGTDTQYF. The V call is TRBV29-1, the J call TRBJ2-3, with TRBD2 matching 9 bases. Germline loops: CDR1 SQVTM, CDR2 ANQGSEA. V lost 6 bases and J lost 1; bases outside the gene matches: 5. This CDR3 is built from 14 residues.

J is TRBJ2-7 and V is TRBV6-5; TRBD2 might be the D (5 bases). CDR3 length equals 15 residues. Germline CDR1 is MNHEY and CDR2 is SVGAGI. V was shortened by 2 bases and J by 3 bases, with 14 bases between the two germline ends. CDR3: CASSYKPGSDYEQYF. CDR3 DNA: TGTGCCAGCAGTTACAAGCCGGGGTCCGACTACGAGCAGTACTTC.

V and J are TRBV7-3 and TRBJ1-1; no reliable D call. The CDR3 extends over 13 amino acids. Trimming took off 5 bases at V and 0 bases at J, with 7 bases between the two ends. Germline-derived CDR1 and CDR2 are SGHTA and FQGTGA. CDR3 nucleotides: TGTGCCAGCAGCGCTATGTTGAACACTGAAGCTTTCTTT. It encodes CASSAMLNTEAFF. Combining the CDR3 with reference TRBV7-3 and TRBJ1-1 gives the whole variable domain GAGVSQTPSNKVTEKGKYVELRCDPISGHTALYWYRQSLGQGPEFLIYFQGTGAADDSGLPNDRFFAVRPEGSVSTLKIQRTERGDSAVYLCASSAMLNTEAFFGQGTRLTVV.

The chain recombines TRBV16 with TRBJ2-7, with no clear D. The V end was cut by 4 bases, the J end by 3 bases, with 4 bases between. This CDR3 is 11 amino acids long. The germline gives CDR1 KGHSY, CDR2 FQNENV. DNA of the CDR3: TGTGCCAGCAGCCCCCACTACGAGCAGTACTTC. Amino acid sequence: CASSPHYEQYF.

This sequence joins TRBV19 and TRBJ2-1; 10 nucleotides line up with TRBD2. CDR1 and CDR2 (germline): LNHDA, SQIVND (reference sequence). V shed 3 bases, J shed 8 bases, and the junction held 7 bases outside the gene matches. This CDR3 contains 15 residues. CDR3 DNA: TGTGCCAGTAGTATCCAAGCGGGGGGGCGCTATGAGCAGTTCTTC. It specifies CASSIQAGGRYEQFF.

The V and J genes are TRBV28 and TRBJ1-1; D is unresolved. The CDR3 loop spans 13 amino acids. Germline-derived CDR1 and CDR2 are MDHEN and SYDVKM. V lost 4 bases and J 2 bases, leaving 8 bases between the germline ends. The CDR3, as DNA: TGTGCCAGCAGTTCTCCAAGCAACACTGAAGCTTTCTTT. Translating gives CASSSPSNTEAFF.

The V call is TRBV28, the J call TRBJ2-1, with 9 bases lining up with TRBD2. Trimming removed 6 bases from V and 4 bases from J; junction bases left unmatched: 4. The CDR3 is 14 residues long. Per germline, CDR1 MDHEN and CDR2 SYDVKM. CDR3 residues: CASSRGLAYNEQFF. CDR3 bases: TGTGCCAGCAGCAGGGGACTAGCTTACAATGAGCAGTTCTTC.

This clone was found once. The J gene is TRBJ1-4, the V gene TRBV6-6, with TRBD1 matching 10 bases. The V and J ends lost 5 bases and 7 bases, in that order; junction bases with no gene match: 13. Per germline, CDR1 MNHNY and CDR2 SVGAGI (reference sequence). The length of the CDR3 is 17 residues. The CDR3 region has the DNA TGTGCCAGCAGTCGTTCCAGGGACAGGGGAGTCAGTGAAAAACTGTTTTTT. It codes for CASSRSRDRGVSEKLFF.

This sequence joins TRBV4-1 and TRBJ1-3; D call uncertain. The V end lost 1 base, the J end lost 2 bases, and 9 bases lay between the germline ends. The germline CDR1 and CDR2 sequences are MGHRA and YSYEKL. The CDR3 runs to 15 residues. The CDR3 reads CASSQVLGAGNTIYF. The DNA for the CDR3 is TGCGCCAGCAGCCAAGTCTTGGGAGCTGGAAACACCATATATTTT.

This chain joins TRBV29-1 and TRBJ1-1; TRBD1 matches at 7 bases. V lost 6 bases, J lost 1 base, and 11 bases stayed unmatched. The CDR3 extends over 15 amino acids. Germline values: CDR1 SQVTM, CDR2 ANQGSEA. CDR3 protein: CSVRNRQGTNTEAFF. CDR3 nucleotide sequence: TGCAGCGTCCGAAACCGACAGGGAACGAACACTGAAGCTTTCTTT.